This record concerns one TCR beta chain sequence. A junction boundary mismatches the germline segment, possibly from a read error. These data originate in a study of blood T cell repertoires in COVID-19. For the study at large: The United States, Italy and Spain supplied acute and convalescent COVID-19 samples.

Cohort placement rested on clinical history that participants reported themselves. The CDR3 extends over 17 amino acids. Germline CDR1 and CDR2: SGHDT and YYEEEE. The method was immunoSEQ multiplex PCR; TCRdb's version includes in-frame clones alone and lacks a portion of them. The data contain nearly 350,000 clones, roughly 87% of them singletons. Sequenced input: PBMCs or T cells enriched from blood (not recorded which). The chain carries TRBV5-6 and TRBJ1-3; D remains unclear. This clonotype was obtained from a young woman who had recovered from COVID-19. This CDR3 reads CASNLGWGPGSGNTIYF. The CDR3 coding sequence is TGTGCCAGCAACTTGGGGTGGGGTCCGGGGTCTGGAAACACCATATATTTT.